Sequencing of this TCR beta chain was carried out in a study of OX40 agonist ivuxolimab in advanced cancers. The length of the CDR3 is 16 residues. The germline gives CDR1 LNHDA, CDR2 SQIVND (reference sequence). J gave up 7 bases and V 6 bases, and 17 bases lay outside the gene matches. In this sample, this clone is medium-sized. Libraries were prepared by immunoSEQ multiplex PCR; TCRdb keeps only in-frame clonotypes and omits some of them. The sample contains around 50,000 clones, about four fifths of which appear only once. The receptor's source is an adult with an advanced solid tumor such as melanoma, head and neck, liver or kidney cancer. The chain is built from TRBV19 and TRBJ1-2; 7 positions agree with TRBD1. This specimen consisted of CD4+ or CD8+ T cells sorted from blood, obtained in a trial of the OX40 agonist ivuxolimab. CDR3 in amino acids: CASSWDSDIYDSGYTF. Written as DNA, the CDR3 is TGTGCCAGTAGCTGGGACAGCGACATCTATGACTCTGGCTACACCTTC.